What follows are 24 T cell receptor beta chains derived from one specimen sequenced in a study of blood T cell repertoires in COVID-19 (dated by TCRdb to 2018 to 2021). The library came from the immunoSEQ multiplex PCR assay. The immuneACCESS repertoire file appears here via TCRdb, limited to in-frame rearrangements. These files lack a portion of the clones; in checked studies, under half of the deficit traces to unresolved V genes, and the cause of the others is not known. Across this sample there are 250,000 or so clones, with around 84% seen only once. More than 1.5% of the sample is in the top ten clones. Sequenced input: PBMCs or T cells enriched from blood (not recorded which). The receptors shown here come from a man in his forties or fifties who had recovered from COVID-19.

This rearrangement joins TRBV27 to TRBJ1-6; 8 bases fit TRBD1. The CDR3 is made up of 14 amino acids. Germline trimming cut 4 bases from V and 6 bases from J; bases unmatched to any gene: 2. Germline CDR1 is MNHEY and CDR2 is SMNVEV (reference sequence). For the CDR3, the DNA is TGTGCCAGCAGTTACAGGGGGAGTAATTCACCCCTCCACTTT. Protein product: CASSYRGSNSPLHF.

Turning to this clone: Likely a read error: the CDR3 ends without its conserved phenylalanine or tryptophan. The DNA is left out, because the CDR3 cannot be placed on it with certainty; the CDR3 is given as TCRdb lists it. V is TRBV5-1 and J is TRBJ1-6; TRBD1 is taken as the D call from the table, unchecked against the DNA. The CDR3 comprises 11 residues, both ends counted. Germline values: CDR1 SGHRS, CDR2 YFSETQ. The CDR3 spells CASSLYGQGPR.

The chain has TRBV7-3 and TRBJ2-5, with D possibly being TRBD2 (6 bases). Trimming took off 1 base at V and 2 bases at J, with 14 bases between the two ends. Looked up from germline, CDR1 is SGHTA and CDR2 is FQGTGA. This CDR3 has 16 amino acids. The CDR3 is CASSLNHRAGQETQYF. The CDR3 region has the DNA TGTGCCAGCAGCTTAAATCATCGTGCGGGACAAGAGACCCAGTACTTC.

This chain joins TRBV29-1 and TRBJ2-6; D is perhaps TRBD1 (5 bases). The CDR3 extends over 16 amino acids. Trimming stripped 8 bases from V and 0 bases from J, with 17 bases between. Germline V gives CDR1 SQVTM, CDR2 ANQGSEA. CDR3 sequence: CSLNQGRSSGANVLTF. DNA of the CDR3: TGCAGCTTAAATCAGGGAAGGAGCTCTGGGGCCAACGTCCTGACTTTC. Filled out from reference TRBV29-1 and TRBJ2-6, the complete variable domain reads SAVISQKPSRDICQRGTSLTIQCQVDSQVTMMFWYRQQPGQSLTLIATANQGSEATYESGFVIDKFPISRPNLTFSTLTVSNMSPEDSSIYLCSLNQGRSSGANVLTFGAGSRLTVL.

This rearrangement joins TRBV3-1 (or the pseudogene TRBV3-2) to TRBJ1-1, with 9 positions matching TRBD1. The CDR3 sequence is 15 residues long. J was trimmed by 3 bases and V by 3 bases; bases with no gene match: 5. CDR1 is LGHDT, CDR2 YNNKEL, per germline (reference sequence). CDR3 in amino acids: CASSHPGTGYTEAFF. The CDR3 coding sequence is TGTGCCAGCAGCCATCCCGGGACAGGGTACACTGAAGCTTTCTTT.

This clone was detected once. CDR3 loop: CASSLSPGGREKLFF. For the CDR3, the DNA is TGTGCCAGCAGTTTATCTCCAGGGGGGCGGGAAAAACTGTTTTTT. The rearrangement uses TRBV27 and TRBJ1-4, with 7 bases lining up with TRBD1. V lost 0 bases, J lost 8 bases, and 6 bases stayed unmatched. The CDR3 contains 15 residues. The V gene's germline CDR1 is MNHEY and CDR2 SMNVEV (reference sequence).

The chain combines TRBV2 with TRBJ2-5, with 13 bases aligning to TRBD2. Germline V gives CDR1 SNHLY, CDR2 FYNNEI. V shed 7 bases and J 5 bases; nucleotides not matched to a gene: 7. The CDR3 extends over 15 amino acids. The CDR3 reads CASNGLAGVGETQYF. The CDR3 DNA sequence: TGTGCCAGCAACGGACTAGCGGGAGTTGGGGAGACCCAGTACTTC.

This rearrangement joins TRBV9 to TRBJ2-7, with TRBD1 matching over 9 bases. Germline CDR1 SGDLS, CDR2 YYNGEE. Losses at the gene ends were 2 bases for V and 4 bases for J; bases not matched to a gene: 7. This CDR3 is built from 15 residues. The CDR3: CASSVAGQGAYEQYF. CDR3 coding DNA: TGTGCCAGCAGCGTCGCGGGACAGGGAGCGTACGAGCAGTACTTC. Full variable domain (rest looked up from reference TRBV9 and TRBJ2-7): DSGVTQTPKHLITATGQRVTLRCSPRSGDLSVYWYQQSLDQGLQFLIQYYNGEERAKGNILERFSAQQFPDLHSELNLSSLELGDSALYFCASSVAGQGAYEQYFGPGTRLTVT.

In this sample, this clone turned up a few times. This sequence joins TRBV6-2 or TRBV6-3 and TRBJ1-5; D remains ambiguous. The CDR3 extends over 12 amino acids. V was shortened by 5 bases and J by 6 bases, with 8 bases between the two germline ends. Germline V lookup: CDR1 MNHEY, CDR2 SVGEGT. The CDR3 region is CASSLAVQPQHF. The CDR3 DNA follows: TGTGCCAGCAGTCTTGCGGTTCAGCCCCAGCATTTT.

The chain combines TRBV7-9 with TRBJ2-7, with 9 bases lining up with TRBD1. Germline V gives CDR1 SEHNR, CDR2 FQNEAQ (reference sequence). This CDR3 is built from 18 residues. Unmatched junction bases numbered 11, after V lost 1 base and J lost 1 base. This CDR3 reads CASSLGGTGNLVSYEQYF. DNA for the CDR3: TGTGCCAGCAGCTTAGGTGGGACAGGGAATTTGGTATCCTACGAGCAGTACTTC.

The chain combines TRBV7-8 with TRBJ2-1, with TRBD2 as a possible D gene (6 bases). V was clipped by 1 base and J by 5 bases, with 12 bases between them. Germline CDR1 reads SGHVS; CDR2 reads FQNEAQ. The CDR3 has 15 residues. This CDR3 is CASSLEGIADNEQFF. CDR3 in DNA: TGTGCCAGCAGCTTAGAGGGGATAGCGGACAATGAGCAGTTCTTC.

The chain combines TRBV5-1 with TRBJ2-3; TRBD2 matches at 10 bases. Unmatched junction bases numbered 7, after V lost 2 bases and J lost 4 bases. CDR1 and CDR2 from the germline V gene are SGHRS and YFSETQ. The CDR3 runs to 16 residues. CDR3 nucleotide sequence: TGCGCCAGCAGCTTCTCTAGCGGGAGTTTCCCAGATACGCAGTATTTT. Residues: CASSFSSGSFPDTQYF.

V usage is TRBV7-2 and J usage is TRBJ1-2; D remains unclear. In germline, CDR1 is SGHTA, CDR2 FQGNSA. The V end lost 1 base, the J end lost 6 bases, and 24 bases lay between the germline ends. The CDR3 is made up of 18 amino acids. Written as DNA, the CDR3 is TGTGCCAGCAGCTTAGTTTCCGGCCCCATAGCCCTCGCGGATGGCTACACCTTC. It codes for CASSLVSGPIALADGYTF.

This chain connects TRBV30 to TRBJ2-1; 10 bases agree with TRBD2. Trimming cost V 4 bases and J 7 bases; bases outside gene matches: 7. The CDR3 length is 14 residues. Germline loops: CDR1 GTSNPN, CDR2 SVGIG (reference sequence). The CDR3 nucleotides read TGTGCCTGGACGAGCGGGGGGGCTAAAAATGAGCAGTTCTTC. Its translation: CAWTSGGAKNEQFF.

CDR3 sequence reads: CASSPDRSSYNEQFF. In DNA form, the CDR3 reads TGTGCCAGCTCGCCGGACAGGAGCTCCTACAATGAGCAGTTCTTC. V usage is TRBV18 and J usage is TRBJ2-1; TRBD1 aligns across 7 bases. Germline assignment: CDR1 KGHSH and CDR2 LQKENI. There are 15 residues in the CDR3. The V segment lost 6 bases and the J segment 0 bases; nucleotides outside the gene matches: 5.

The gene calls are TRBV5-1 and TRBJ1-2; D unresolved. Germline V lookup: CDR1 SGHRS, CDR2 YFSETQ. This CDR3 is 13 amino acids long. V was pared by 5 bases and J by 3 bases, with 11 bases between. The chain's CDR3 is CASSFSADYGYTF. The CDR3 bases are TGCGCCAGCAGTTTTTCAGCGGACTATGGCTACACCTTC.

The chain employs TRBV28 and TRBJ2-7; 12 bases map to TRBD2. Germline CDR1 and CDR2: MDHEN and SYDVKM. There are 12 residues in the CDR3. The CDR3 sequence: CAGGLAGYEQYF. The CDR3 DNA sequence: TGTGCGGGGGGACTAGCGGGTTACGAGCAGTACTTC.

J is TRBJ1-2 and V is TRBV9, with D uncertain. Trimming removed 4 bases at V and 12 bases at J, with 10 bases between. The CDR3 runs to 10 residues. Per the germline V gene, CDR1 is SGDLS and CDR2 is YYNGEE. The CDR3 protein is CASSPRFDTF. CDR3 in DNA: TGTGCCAGCAGCCCCCGGTTTGACACCTTC. Supplemented by reference TRBV9 and TRBJ1-2, the full variable domain reads DSGVTQTPKHLITATGQRVTLRCSPRSGDLSVYWYQQSLDQGLQFLIQYYNGEERAKGNILERFSAQQFPDLHSELNLSSLELGDSALYFCASSPRFDTFGSGTRLTVV.

The chain couples TRBV30 to TRBJ2-7; 7 bases fit TRBD2. Germline trimming cut 1 base from V and 6 bases from J; bases unmatched to any gene: 0. This CDR3 contains 11 residues. The germline CDR1 and CDR2 sequences are GTSNPN and SVGIG (reference sequence). The DNA of the CDR3 is TGTGCCTGGAGTGGGGGGGGCGAGCAGTACTTC. Its translation is CAWSGGGEQYF. The complete variable domain, with remaining parts taken from reference TRBV30 and TRBJ2-7, reads SQTIHQWPATLVQPVGSPLSLECTVEGTSNPNLYWYRQAAGRGLQLLFYSVGIGQISSEVPQNLSASRPQDRQFILSSKKLLLSDSGFYLCAWSGGGEQYFGPGTRLTVT.

The chain combines TRBV7-2 with TRBJ1-2, with 7 bases aligning to TRBD1. In germline, CDR1 is SGHTA, CDR2 FQGNSA. The CDR3 sequence is 17 residues long. The V and J ends lost 8 bases and 5 bases, in that order; junction bases with no gene match: 20. The CDR3 spells CASGHSGTATRFYGYTF. The CDR3 DNA reads as TGTGCCAGCGGCCACTCCGGGACAGCGACCAGATTTTATGGCTACACCTTC.

This rearrangement joins TRBV19 to TRBJ1-4; D unresolved. The CDR3 totals 14 residues. The V end lost 5 bases, the J end lost 0 bases, and 7 bases lay between the germline ends. CDR1 and CDR2 from the germline V gene are LNHDA and SQIVND (reference sequence). This chain's CDR3 is CASSWRPTNEKLFF. Written as DNA, the CDR3 is TGTGCCAGTAGTTGGCGGCCAACTAATGAAAAACTGTTTTTT.

Concerning this clone itself: At one end the junction does not follow the germline gene, possibly because of a read error. The rearrangement uses TRBV7-7 and TRBJ2-5; 16 positions match TRBD2. The CDR3 is 18 amino acids. The germline gives CDR1 SSHAT, CDR2 FNYEAQ (reference sequence). CDR3: CASSRTGTSGGAWETQYF. DNA of the CDR3: TGTGCTAGCAGCAGGACCGGGACTAGCGGGGGGGCCTGGGAGACCCAGTACTTC.

The chain employs TRBV27 and TRBJ1-4; 7 bases are a match to TRBD1. The CDR3 sequence is 16 residues long. Germline V gene data show CDR1 as MNHEY and CDR2 as SMNVEV (reference sequence). V shed 4 bases, J shed 4 bases, and the junction held 9 bases outside the gene matches. CDR3 coding DNA: TGTGCCAGCAGTTCCTCTCGGACAGGTCTTAATGAAAAACTGTTTTTT. This translates into CASSSSRTGLNEKLFF. Filled out from reference TRBV27 and TRBJ1-4, the complete variable domain reads EAQVTQNPRYLITVTGKKLTVTCSQNMNHEYMSWYRQDPGLGLRQIYYSMNVEVTDKGDVPEGYKVSRKEKRNFPLILESPSPNQTSLYFCASSSSRTGLNEKLFFGSGTQLSVL.

V usage is TRBV5-1 and J usage is TRBJ2-4; 7 positions match TRBD1. The CDR3 spans 15 residues. The V segment lost 3 bases and the J segment 6 bases; nucleotides outside the gene matches: 9. Per the germline V gene, CDR1 is SGHRS and CDR2 is YFSETQ. CDR3 amino acids: CASSSQQGSGNIQYF. CDR3 in DNA: TGCGCCAGCAGCTCCCAACAGGGGAGTGGAAACATTCAGTACTTC.